This TCR beta chain was documented in a study of CD8 T cells in Susac syndrome. The junction had 5 bases not matched to a gene; V was cut back by 2 bases and J by 4 bases. The CDR3 has 16 amino acids. Germline V gene sequence: CDR1 PRHDT, CDR2 FYEKMQ (reference sequence). The RNA, roughly 0.45 to 1 ug, was put through reverse transcription using random hexamers. TCRdb re-called the immunoSEQ multiplex PCR reads with MiXCR, one entry per CDR3 protein. Among 200,000 to 250,000 distinct CDR3 sequences listed, 80% to 95% were seen once. Source material: CD8+ T cells from PBMCs. This receptor was identified in a human donor with multiple sclerosis. The chain recombines TRBV13 with TRBJ2-2, with TRBD2 matching 9 bases. CDR3 nucleotides: TGTGCCAGCAGCTTACTACTAGCGGGTTCCACCGGGGAGCTGTTTTTT. Amino acids: CASSLLLAGSTGELFF. The full variable domain, in which reference TRBV13 and TRBJ2-2 provide the parts outside the CDR3, is AAGVIQSPRHLIKEKRETATLKCYPIPRHDTVYWYQQGPGQDPQFLISFYEKMQSDKGSIPDRFSAQQFSDYHSELNMSSLELGDSALYFCASSLLLAGSTGELFFGEGSRLTVL.